The clone carrying this TCR beta chain is a singleton in its sample. This record comes from a study of CD8 T cells in Susac syndrome. Trimming cost V 0 bases and J 2 bases, with 9 bases left between them. CDR1 and CDR2 from the germline V gene are MNHEY and SMNVEV (reference sequence). This CDR3 is 15 amino acids long. Reverse transcription used roughly 0.45 to 1 ug RNA and random hexamers. The CDR3 of TCR beta was amplified by immunoSEQ multiplex PCR across 54 Vbeta and 13 Jbeta. TCRdb re-analysed the immunoSEQ multiplex PCR reads in MiXCR, keeping a single row per CDR3 protein. The sample lists about 100,000 distinct CDR3 sequences; roughly 96% were seen once.

The sample comprised CD8+ T cells from PBMCs. The chain couples TRBV27 to TRBJ2-3; no definite D call. The sequence was collected from a human donor with Susac syndrome. For the CDR3, the DNA is TGTGCCAGCAGTTTATCGCCAGAACCCACAGATACGCAGTATTTT. This sequence encodes CASSLSPEPTDTQYF.